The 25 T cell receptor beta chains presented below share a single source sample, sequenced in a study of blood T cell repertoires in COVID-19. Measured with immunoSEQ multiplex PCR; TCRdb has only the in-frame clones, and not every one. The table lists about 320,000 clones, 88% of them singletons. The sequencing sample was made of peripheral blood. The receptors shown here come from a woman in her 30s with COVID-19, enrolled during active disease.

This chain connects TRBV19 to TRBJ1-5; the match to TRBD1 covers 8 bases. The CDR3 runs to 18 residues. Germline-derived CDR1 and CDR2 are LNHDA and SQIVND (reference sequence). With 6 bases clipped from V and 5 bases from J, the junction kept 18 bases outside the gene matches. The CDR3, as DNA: TGTGCCAGTAGCCCGAGTTTCATTAGGACAGGGTGGGATCAGCCCCAGCATTTT. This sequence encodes CASSPSFIRTGWDQPQHF.

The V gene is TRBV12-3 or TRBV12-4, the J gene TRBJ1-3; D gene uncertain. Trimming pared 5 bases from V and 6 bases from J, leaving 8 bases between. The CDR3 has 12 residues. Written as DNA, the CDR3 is TGTGCCAGCAGTCTACAGCAAAACACCATATATTTT. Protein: CASSLQQNTIYF.

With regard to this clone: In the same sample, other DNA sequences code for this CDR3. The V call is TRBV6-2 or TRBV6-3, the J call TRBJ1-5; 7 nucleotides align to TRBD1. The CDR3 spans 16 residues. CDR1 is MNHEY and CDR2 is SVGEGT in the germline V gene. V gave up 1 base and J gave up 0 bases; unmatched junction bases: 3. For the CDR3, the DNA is TGTGCCAGCAGTTACTGGACAGGAGATAGCAATCAGCCCCAGCATTTT. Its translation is CASSYWTGDSNQPQHF.

The CDR3 DNA reads TGCAGTGCTAGTTCAGGACAGTACTACGAGCAGTACTTC. Translated: CSASSGQYYEQYF. This chain joins TRBV20-1 and TRBJ2-7, with D possibly TRBD1 on 6 matching bases. Germline V gene data show CDR1 as DFQATT and CDR2 as SNEGSKA (reference sequence). This CDR3 is 13 amino acids long. Trimming shortened V by 3 bases and J by 3 bases, and 12 bases separated the two germline ends.

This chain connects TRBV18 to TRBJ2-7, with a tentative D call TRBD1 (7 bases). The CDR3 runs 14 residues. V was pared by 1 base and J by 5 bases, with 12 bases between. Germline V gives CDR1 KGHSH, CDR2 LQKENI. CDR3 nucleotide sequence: TGTGCCAGCTCACCACGACAGGGAGGACACGAGCAGTACTTC. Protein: CASSPRQGGHEQYF.

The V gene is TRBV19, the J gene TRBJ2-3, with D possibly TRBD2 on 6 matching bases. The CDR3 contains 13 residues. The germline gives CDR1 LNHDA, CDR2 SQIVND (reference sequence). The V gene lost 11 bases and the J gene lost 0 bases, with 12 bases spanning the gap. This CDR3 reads CASGVTSTDTQYF. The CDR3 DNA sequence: TGTGCCTCGGGGGTGACTAGCACAGATACGCAGTATTTT.

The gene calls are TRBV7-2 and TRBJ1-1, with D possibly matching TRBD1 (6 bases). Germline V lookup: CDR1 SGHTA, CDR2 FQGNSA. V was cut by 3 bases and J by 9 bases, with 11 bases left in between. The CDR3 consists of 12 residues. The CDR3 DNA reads TGTGCCAGCAGCTTGCAGGGGTTACAAGCTTTCTTT. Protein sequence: CASSLQGLQAFF. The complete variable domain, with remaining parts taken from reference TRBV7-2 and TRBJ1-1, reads GAGVSQSPSNKVTEKGKDVELRCDPISGHTALYWYRQSLGQGLEFLIYFQGNSAPDKSGLPSDRFSAERTGGSVSTLTIQRTQQEDSAVYLCASSLQGLQAFFGQGTRLTVV.

The CDR3 nucleotides are TGTGCCAGCAGCTCCCGACGAACTAGCGGGGGCTACGAGCAGTACGTC. Amino acids: CASSSRRTSGGYEQYV. The V call is TRBV11-2, the J call TRBJ2-7; 11 bases agree with TRBD2. The CDR3 is 16 amino acids. Looked up from germline, CDR1 is SGHAT and CDR2 is FQNNGV. V trimming: 4 bases; J trimming: 3 bases; junction bases outside the gene matches: 8.

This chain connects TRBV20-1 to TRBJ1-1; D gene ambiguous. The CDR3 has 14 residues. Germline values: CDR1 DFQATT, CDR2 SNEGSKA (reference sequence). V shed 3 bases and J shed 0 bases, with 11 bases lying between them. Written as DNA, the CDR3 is TGCAGTGCTAGTAGCATTACCATGAACACTGAAGCTTTCTTT. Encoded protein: CSASSITMNTEAFF.

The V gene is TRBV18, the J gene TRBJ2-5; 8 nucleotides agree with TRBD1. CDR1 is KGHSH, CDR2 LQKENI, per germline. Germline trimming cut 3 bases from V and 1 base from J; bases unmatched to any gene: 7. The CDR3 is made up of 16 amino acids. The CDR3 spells CASSPGGQAIQETQYF. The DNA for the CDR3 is TGTGCCAGCTCACCGGGGGGACAGGCGATCCAAGAGACCCAGTACTTC.

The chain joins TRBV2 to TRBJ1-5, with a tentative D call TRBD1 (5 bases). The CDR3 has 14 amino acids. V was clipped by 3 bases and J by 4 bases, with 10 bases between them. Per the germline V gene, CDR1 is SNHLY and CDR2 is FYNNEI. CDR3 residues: CASSDRDSNQPQHF. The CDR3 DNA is TGTGCCAGCAGTGACAGGGATTCGAATCAGCCCCAGCATTTT. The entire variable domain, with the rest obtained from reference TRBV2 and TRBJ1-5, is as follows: EPEVTQTPSHQVTQMGQEVILRCVPISNHLYFYWYRQILGQKVEFLVSFYNNEISEKSEIFDDQFSVERPDGSNFTLKIRSTKLEDSAMYFCASSDRDSNQPQHFGDGTRLSIL.

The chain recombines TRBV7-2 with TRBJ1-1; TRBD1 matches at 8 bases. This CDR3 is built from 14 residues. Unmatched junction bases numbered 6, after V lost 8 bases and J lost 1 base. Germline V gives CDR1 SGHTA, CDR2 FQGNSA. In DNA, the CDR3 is TGTGCCAGCGGAGGACAGGGTACGAACACTGAAGCTTTCTTT. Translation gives CASGGQGTNTEAFF.

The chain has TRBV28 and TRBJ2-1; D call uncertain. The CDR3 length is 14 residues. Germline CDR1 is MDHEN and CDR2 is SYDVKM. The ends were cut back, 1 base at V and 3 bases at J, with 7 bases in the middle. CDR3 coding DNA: TGTGCCAGCAGTTTATTAGTCGGCTACAATGAGCAGTTCTTC. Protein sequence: CASSLLVGYNEQFF.

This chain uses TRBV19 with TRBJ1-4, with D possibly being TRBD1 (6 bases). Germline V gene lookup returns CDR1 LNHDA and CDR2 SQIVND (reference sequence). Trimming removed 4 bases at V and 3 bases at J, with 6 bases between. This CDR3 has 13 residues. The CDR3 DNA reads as TGTGCCAGTAGTACAGGGGCTAATGAAAAACTGTTTTTT. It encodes CASSTGANEKLFF.

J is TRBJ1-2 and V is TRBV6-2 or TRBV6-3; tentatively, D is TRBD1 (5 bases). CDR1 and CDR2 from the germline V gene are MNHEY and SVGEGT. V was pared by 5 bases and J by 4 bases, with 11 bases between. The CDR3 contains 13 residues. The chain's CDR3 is CASSRDSVYGYTF. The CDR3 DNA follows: TGTGCCAGCAGTAGAGACAGTGTCTATGGCTACACCTTC.

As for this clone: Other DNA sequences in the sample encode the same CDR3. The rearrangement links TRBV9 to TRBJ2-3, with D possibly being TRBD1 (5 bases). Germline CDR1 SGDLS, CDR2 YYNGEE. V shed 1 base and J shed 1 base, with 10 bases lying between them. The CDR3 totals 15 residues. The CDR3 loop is CASSVLVGGTDTQYF. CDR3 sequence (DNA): TGTGCCAGCAGCGTACTGGTAGGGGGCACAGATACGCAGTATTTT.

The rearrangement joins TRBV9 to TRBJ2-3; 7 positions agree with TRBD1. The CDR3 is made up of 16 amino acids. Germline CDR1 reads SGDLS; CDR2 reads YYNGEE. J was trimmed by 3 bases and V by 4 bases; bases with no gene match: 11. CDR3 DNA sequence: TGTGCCAGCAGCCCCTACAGGGGCCTTGGTACAGATACGCAGTATTTT. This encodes CASSPYRGLGTDTQYF. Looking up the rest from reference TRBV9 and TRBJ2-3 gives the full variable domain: DSGVTQTPKHLITATGQRVTLRCSPRSGDLSVYWYQQSLDQGLQFLIQYYNGEERAKGNILERFSAQQFPDLHSELNLSSLELGDSALYFCASSPYRGLGTDTQYFGPGTRLTVL.

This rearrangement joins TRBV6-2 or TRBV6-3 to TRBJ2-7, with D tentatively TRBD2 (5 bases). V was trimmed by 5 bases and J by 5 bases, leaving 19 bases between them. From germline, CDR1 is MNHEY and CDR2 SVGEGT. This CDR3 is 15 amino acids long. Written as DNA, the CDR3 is TGTGCCAGCAGTACCATCATCCAAAGAGGGCACGAGCAGTACTTC. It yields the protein CASSTIIQRGHEQYF.

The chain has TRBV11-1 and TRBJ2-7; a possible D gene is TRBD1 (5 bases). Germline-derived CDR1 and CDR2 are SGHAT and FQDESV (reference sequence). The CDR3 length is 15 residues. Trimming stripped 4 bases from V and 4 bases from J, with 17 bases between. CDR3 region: CASSSGHRNFYEQYF. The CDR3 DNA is TGTGCCAGCAGCTCCGGACACAGGAATTTTTACGAGCAGTACTTC.

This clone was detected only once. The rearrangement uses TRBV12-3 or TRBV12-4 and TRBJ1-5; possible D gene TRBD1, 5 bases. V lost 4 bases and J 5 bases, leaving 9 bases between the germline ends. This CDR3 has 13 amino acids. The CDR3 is CASSSGSDQPQHF. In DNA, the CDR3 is TGTGCCAGCAGTTCAGGGTCGGATCAGCCCCAGCATTTT.

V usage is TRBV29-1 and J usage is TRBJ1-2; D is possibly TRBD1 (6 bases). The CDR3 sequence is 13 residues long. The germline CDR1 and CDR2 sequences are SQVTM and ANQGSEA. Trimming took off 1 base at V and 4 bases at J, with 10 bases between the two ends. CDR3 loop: CSVEGGQGYGYTF. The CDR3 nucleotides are TGCAGCGTTGAAGGGGGGCAGGGCTATGGCTACACCTTC.

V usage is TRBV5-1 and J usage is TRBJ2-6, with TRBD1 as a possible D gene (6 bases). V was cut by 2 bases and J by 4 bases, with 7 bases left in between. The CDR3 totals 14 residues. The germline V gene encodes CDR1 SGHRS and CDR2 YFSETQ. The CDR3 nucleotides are TGCGCCAGCAGCTTAGGGGGAGGGGCCAACGTCCTGACTTTC. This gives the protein CASSLGGGANVLTF.

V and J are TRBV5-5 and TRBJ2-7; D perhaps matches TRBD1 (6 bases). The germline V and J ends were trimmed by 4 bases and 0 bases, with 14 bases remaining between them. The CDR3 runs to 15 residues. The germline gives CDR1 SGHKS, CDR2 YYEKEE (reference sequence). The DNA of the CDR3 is TGTGCCAGCAGCCCGGGACATGTAAACTCCTACGAGCAGTACGTC. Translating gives CASSPGHVNSYEQYV.

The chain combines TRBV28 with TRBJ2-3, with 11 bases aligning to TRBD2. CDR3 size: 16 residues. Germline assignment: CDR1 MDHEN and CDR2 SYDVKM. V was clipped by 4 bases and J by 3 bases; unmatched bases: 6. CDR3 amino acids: CASSSPGTSGTDTQYF. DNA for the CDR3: TGTGCCAGCAGTTCGCCCGGGACTAGCGGAACAGATACGCAGTATTTT.

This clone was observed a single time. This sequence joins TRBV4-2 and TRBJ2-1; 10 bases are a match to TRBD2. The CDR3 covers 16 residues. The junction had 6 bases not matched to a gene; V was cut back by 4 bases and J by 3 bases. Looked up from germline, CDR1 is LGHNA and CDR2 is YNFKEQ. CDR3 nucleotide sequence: TGTGCCAGCAGCCCATTAGCGGGGGGAAACTACAATGAGCAGTTCTTC. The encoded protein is CASSPLAGGNYNEQFF.